Below, 12 T cell receptor beta chains from the same sample are listed, as sequenced in a study of spatial heterogeneity in lung cancer. TCRdb independently ran MiXCR on the 5' RACE reads; one entry per CDR3 protein. The table includes roughly 48,000 distinct CDR3 sequences, 12% detected once. The time point here: sample taken at primary tumor resection. No cell sorting; template was whole RNA from tumor, lung tissue or PBMC. The sample here was PBMCs, taken at surgery. These receptors were taken from a female donor with early-stage non-small cell lung cancer.

This chain connects TRBV11-3 to TRBJ2-2, with a tentative D call TRBD1 (6 bases). V gave up 5 bases and J gave up 4 bases, with 14 bases separating them. The CDR3 contains 15 residues. The germline V gene has CDR1 SGHNT and CDR2 YENEEA. CDR3 bases: TGTGCCAGCAGCCCTGAGGGACAACTCACCGGGGAGCTGTTTTTT. Its translation is CASSPEGQLTGELFF.

This clonotype was counted between two and nine times. The CDR3 loop is CASSLEQGAGYGYTF. CDR3 in DNA: TGCGCCAGCAGCTTAGAACAGGGGGCTGGCTATGGCTACACCTTC. This sequence joins TRBV5-1 and TRBJ1-2, with 9 bases matching TRBD1. V trimming: 2 bases; J trimming: 4 bases; junction bases outside the gene matches: 6. Germline V lookup: CDR1 SGHRS, CDR2 YFSETQ. The CDR3 totals 15 residues.

This clonotype occurred many times. The chain couples TRBV7-2 to TRBJ2-1, with TRBD2 identical over 11 bases. In germline, CDR1 is SGHTA, CDR2 FQGNSA. The junction had 4 bases not matched to a gene; V was cut back by 5 bases and J by 10 bases. CDR3 size: 13 residues. The CDR3 bases are TGTGCCAGCAGCCCAAGGACTAGCGGGGAGCAGTTCTTC. Its protein product is CASSPRTSGEQFF.

This clonotype has more than one count but fewer than ten. The chain carries TRBV28 and TRBJ2-2; 11 bases line up with TRBD2. The V gene's germline CDR1 is MDHEN and CDR2 SYDVKM. This CDR3 has 18 amino acids. The J segment lost 6 bases and the V segment lost 2 bases, leaving 11 bases of the junction unmatched. This CDR3 reads CASSLQPLAGGPSGELFF. The DNA of the CDR3 is TGTGCCAGCAGTTTACAACCCCTAGCGGGGGGCCCCTCCGGGGAGCTGTTTTTT.

This chain links TRBV12-3 or TRBV12-4 with TRBJ1-1; D possibly corresponds to TRBD1 (6 bases). CDR3 length equals 14 residues. Trimming cost V 4 bases and J 4 bases, with 13 bases left between them. In nucleotides, the CDR3 is TGTGCCAGCAGTTCCGGCGGGGGCTTCACTGAAGCTTTCTTT. It encodes CASSSGGGFTEAFF.

The V and J genes are TRBV7-2 and TRBJ2-3, with a weak D call TRBD1 (6 bases). This CDR3 has 13 amino acids. Germline CDR1 SGHTA, CDR2 FQGNSA. The V end lost 8 bases, the J end lost 4 bases, and 13 bases lay between the germline ends. CDR3 in DNA: TGTGCCAGCTCTGGGGGCACATCAGATACGCAGTATTTT. Translating gives CASSGGTSDTQYF.

This clonotype was seen more than once but under ten times. The rearrangement uses TRBV12-3 or TRBV12-4 and TRBJ1-3; D is unclear. Deletions cut 8 bases from V and 0 bases from J, with 11 bases between. This CDR3 is built from 14 residues. Written as DNA, the CDR3 is TGTGCCAGCGGAAAACAGCGCTCTGGAAACACCATATATTTT. Protein: CASGKQRSGNTIYF.

In its sample, this clonotype was seen many times. The chain links TRBV7-6 to TRBJ2-1, with 8 bases matching TRBD1. CDR3 length equals 14 residues. CDR1 is SGHVS, CDR2 FNYEAQ, per germline. V shed 5 bases, J shed 2 bases, and the junction held 2 bases outside the gene matches. CDR3: CASSPGGAYNEQFF. The DNA of the CDR3 is TGTGCCAGCAGCCCAGGGGGCGCCTACAATGAGCAGTTCTTC.

This clonotype was counted only a few times. The rearrangement links TRBV7-8 to TRBJ2-7; 7 nucleotides agree with TRBD2. CDR1 and CDR2 from the germline V gene are SGHVS and FQNEAQ. This CDR3 has 14 amino acids. J gave up 4 bases and V 1 base, and 4 bases lay outside the gene matches. The CDR3 spells CASSLGLAEYEQYF. The CDR3 region has the DNA TGTGCCAGCAGCTTAGGCCTAGCGGAGTACGAGCAGTACTTC.

J is TRBJ1-5 and V is TRBV6-2 or TRBV6-3; no reliable D call. Trimming shortened V by 0 bases and J by 3 bases, and 9 bases separated the two germline ends. Germline V gene lookup returns CDR1 MNHEY and CDR2 SVGEGT. CDR3 length equals 15 residues. The CDR3 DNA reads TGTGCCAGCAGTTACTCCTCGCAGATCAATCAGCCCCAGCATTTT. Its protein product is CASSYSSQINQPQHF.

CDR3 nucleotide sequence: TGTGCCAGCACCCCGGGACAGTATTCCTACGAGCAGTACTTC. As protein: CASTPGQYSYEQYF. This chain connects TRBV2 to TRBJ2-7, with 7 bases matching TRBD1. The CDR3 loop spans 14 amino acids. J gave up 1 base and V 7 bases, and 7 bases lay outside the gene matches. The V gene's germline CDR1 is SNHLY and CDR2 FYNNEI.

This chain links TRBV5-4 with TRBJ1-1; 7 bases are shared with TRBD1. The CDR3 is 13 amino acids. Germline V gene data show CDR1 as SGHNT and CDR2 as YYREEE (reference sequence). The V segment lost 4 bases and the J segment 13 bases; nucleotides outside the gene matches: 13. CDR3 nucleotide sequence: TGTGCCAGCAGCAGTGGACAGGTCCAAGGAGGTTTCTTT. Residues: CASSSGQVQGGFF.